The 6 T cell receptor beta chains listed next were all sequenced from one sample in a study of graft-versus-host responses after intestinal transplantation. Sequencing used immunoSEQ multiplex PCR; TCRdb keeps in-frame clones, though not all of them. The sample lists 85,000 to 90,000 clones, 75% to 90% occurring once. Their antigens remain unidentified. The specimen was unstimulated CD8+ T cells sorted from spleen or lymph node cells, collected before intestinal transplant. These receptors were collected from a human donor who received an intestinal transplant.

The J gene is TRBJ1-1, the V gene TRBV6-5, with 10 bases that match TRBD1. The germline CDR1 and CDR2 sequences are MNHEY and SVGAGI. The CDR3 sequence is 15 residues long. Unmatched junction bases numbered 8, after V lost 5 bases and J lost 5 bases. The CDR3: CASSAGQGTETEAFF. Here the CDR3 DNA reads TGTGCCAGCAGTGCGGGACAGGGGACCGAAACTGAAGCTTTCTTT.

The chain is built from TRBV2 and TRBJ1-1; TRBD1 is a possible D gene (5 bases). Trimming took 6 bases from V and 4 from J, leaving 15 bases between them. Germline-derived CDR1 and CDR2 are SNHLY and FYNNEI. This CDR3 is 14 amino acids long. The CDR3 spells CASSSGGSGTEAFF. As DNA, the CDR3 is TGTGCCAGCAGCTCGGGGGGATCGGGCACTGAAGCTTTCTTT.

This chain links TRBV15 with TRBJ2-3; possibly TRBD1 or TRBD2 for D (6 bases each). The CDR3 has 16 amino acids. The ends were cut back, 4 bases at V and 4 bases at J, with 18 bases in the middle. Germline V CDR1 and CDR2: LNHNV, YYDKDF (reference sequence). The DNA of the CDR3 is TGTGCCACCAGCACAGACGCTAGGGGGGAGGCAGATACGCAGTATTTT. Protein product: CATSTDARGEADTQYF.

The chain's CDR3 is CASSSRGRPEAFF. The CDR3 DNA reads as TGTGCCAGCAGCTCCAGGGGGCGTCCTGAAGCTTTCTTT. The genes are TRBV7-4 and TRBJ1-1, with 8 bases lining up with TRBD1. The V and J ends lost 4 bases and 6 bases, in that order; junction bases with no gene match: 4. The CDR3 is 13 residues long. Germline V gene lookup returns CDR1 SGHVT and CDR2 SQSDAQ.

The chain joins TRBV5-1 to TRBJ2-7, with 11 bases identical to TRBD1. The CDR3 loop spans 13 amino acids. The trim removed 4 bases at V and 5 bases at J, leaving 2 bases unmatched. Per germline, CDR1 SGHRS and CDR2 YFSETQ. The CDR3 coding sequence is TGCGCCAGCAGCCTGGGACAGGGGGACGAGCAGTACTTC. Its translation: CASSLGQGDEQYF. Full variable domain (outside the CDR3, taken from reference TRBV5-1 and TRBJ2-7): KAGVTQTPRYLIKTRGQQVTLSCSPISGHRSVSWYQQTPGQGLQFLFEYFSETQRNKGNFPGRFSGRQFSNSRSEMNVSTLELGDSALYLCASSLGQGDEQYFGPGTRLTVT.

Here the CDR3 DNA reads TGTGCCAGCAGCGTAGGTGGTGTCAGGGAAGGTGGCTACACCTTC. It translates to CASSVGGVREGGYTF. The chain links TRBV9 to TRBJ1-2; possible D gene TRBD1, 5 bases. Trimming took 0 bases from V and 7 from J, leaving 16 bases between them. Germline V gives CDR1 SGDLS, CDR2 YYNGEE. The CDR3 has 15 residues.